The text below deals with one T cell receptor (beta chain). The antigen this receptor binds is unknown. No much larger clone is present one base from it, and per-base qualities are unavailable. This sample stems from a study of graft-versus-host responses after intestinal transplantation (dated by TCRdb to the early 2020s). Regarding the complete study: Multivisceral, liver-intestinal, or isolated intestinal transplants were received by the recipients. Rather than going through the commercial service, samples from a few later patients were sequenced in-house on an Illumina MiSeq and processed with MiXCR. Every recipient was given anti-thymocyte globulin induction, followed by roughly 3 years of maintenance tacrolimus and steroids. To identify alloreactive clones, pre-transplant mixed lymphocyte reaction products were sequenced and then compared with unstimulated pre-transplant donor and recipient T cells. Donor T cell macrochimerism was defined as a peak of at least 4% donor T cells among recipient peripheral blood mononuclear cells. Graft-versus-host and host-versus-graft alloreactive T cell clones were tracked in the graft, circulation and bone marrow after intestinal transplantation using bulk TCR-beta CDR3 sequencing. A cohort of roughly 25 intestinal transplant recipients, including one retransplant, was enrolled, and 3 patients lacking pretransplant specimens were excluded.

CDR1 LNHDA and CDR2 SQIVND were looked up in the germline V gene (reference sequence). Reading from cysteine to phenylalanine, the CDR3 counts 13 amino acids. Only the CDR3 part of the read is kept: 39 bases, read in frame from the first base. The V end loses 5 bases and the J end loses 10 bases, and a stretch of 16 bases separates them. Blood samples were collected up to 4 times in the first month after transplant and then at least monthly when available. The receptor library was made with the immunoSEQ multiplex PCR assay. Adaptive Biotechnologies carried out high-throughput TCR-beta CDR3 sequencing of genomic DNA for most patients. For the original study's pipeline: TCR sequencing data were retrieved from Adaptive's ImmunoSEQ software for roughly 20 patients, whereas three other patients were processed with MiXCR and VDJtools. CDR3 nucleotide sequences shared by donor and recipient were removed because the origin of these sequences could not be assigned. Alloreactive clones required at least 2-fold expansion over unstimulated cells and minimum CFSE-low frequency of 0.002% (template counts) or 0.001% (read counts). Clones detected in sequenced pre-transplant spleen, lymph node, or MLR CFSE-low populations of the donor or recipient were defined as mappable. The cumulative frequency of alloreactive clones was calculated as a percentage of all sequences, weighted by copy number. Entries here come from immuneACCESS through TCRdb and include only in-frame sequences with V and J called. Some clones fail to appear in such tables; in the studies checked, an unresolved V gene covers under half of the shortfall, and the cause of the remainder is unknown. V and J calls and clone size are as listed in that table; D and trimming were resolved from the DNA. For this sample the table gives under 55,000 clones, of which around nine tenths were detected only once. Clones ranked in the top ten supply around 4.8% of the sample.

General study outcomes and caveats: In the allografts of patients with donor T cell macrochimerism, GvH to HvG T cell clonal ratios were high. Early after transplant, peak levels of circulating GvH clones were found to be associated with declines in HvG clones. GvH clones turned up in recipient bone marrow, with some appearing earlier in ileal mucosa or blood, a pattern consistent with an intestinal mucosal origin. The conclusions were limited by the relatively low number and heterogeneity of the intestinal transplant patients.

This clonotype was obtained from a human patient who received an intestinal transplant, so some T cells may come from the graft donor. The sequence is built from TRBV19 and TRBJ2-3; no D gene call is confident. The sample consisted of PBMCs, taken 524 days after transplant. The DNA reads as follows: TGTGCCAGTAGTCCCGACGTAAAGGAAGCGCAGTATTTT. Translated, this is CASSPDVKEAQYF.